The 15 T cell receptor beta chains reported below all come from one sample, sequenced in a study of T-cell memory formation after mild COVID-19. TCRdb passed the 5' RACE reads through MiXCR, listing each CDR3 protein once. The data hold some 150,000 distinct CDR3 sequences, with 15% to 20% observed a single time. Sequenced: PBMCs or a T cell subset sorted from them (not recorded which). All receptors derive from an adult woman who had mild COVID-19 (a few samples of this study predate the infection). Cell type and time point are not known.

The chain combines TRBV12-3 or TRBV12-4 with TRBJ2-7; possibly TRBD1 for D (6 bases). V lost 6 bases and J 7 bases, leaving 16 bases between the germline ends. The CDR3 is 13 amino acids. The CDR3 DNA follows: TGTGCCAGCAGCCGCACAGGGTCCTCTGAGCAGTACTTC. This translates into CASSRTGSSEQYF.

This chain uses TRBV19 with TRBJ1-2; no clear D gene. The CDR3 is made up of 12 amino acids. CDR1 LNHDA and CDR2 SQIVND come from the germline V gene (reference sequence). V lost 6 bases, J lost 4 bases, and 9 bases lay in between. The CDR3, as DNA: TGTGCCAGTAGACAAACCCGCTATGGCTACACCTTC. Protein: CASRQTRYGYTF.

This clonotype showed up just a few times. The chain has TRBV6-1 and TRBJ2-3; 8 bases are shared with TRBD2. This CDR3 comprises 14 residues. The V gene end was trimmed by 8 bases and the J gene end by 0 bases; junction bases not matched to a gene: 4. Germline V gives CDR1 MNHNS, CDR2 SASEGT. CDR3 residues: CASGLAASTDTQYF. The DNA of the CDR3 is TGTGCCAGCGGACTAGCTGCTAGCACAGATACGCAGTATTTT.

The genes are TRBV7-2 and TRBJ1-1; D remains ambiguous. Germline values: CDR1 SGHTA, CDR2 FQGNSA. The V end was cut by 3 bases, the J end by 2 bases, with 7 bases between. The CDR3 spans 13 residues. CDR3 DNA: TGTGCCAGCAGCTTTATCGACAACACTGAAGCTTTCTTT. Amino acids: CASSFIDNTEAFF.

Concerning this clonotype itself: The junction does not match germline at one end; this may be a read error. The gene calls are TRBV5-6 and TRBJ1-1; 8 nucleotides align to TRBD1. The CDR3 has 15 amino acids. Germline values: CDR1 SGHDT, CDR2 YYEEEE. CDR3 DNA sequence: TGTGACAGCAGCAGAGGACAGGGAATCATAAGTGAAGCTTTCTTT. It encodes CDSSRGQGIISEAFF.

The J gene is TRBJ1-1, the V gene TRBV20-1, with D tentatively TRBD1 (6 bases). The CDR3 loop spans 14 amino acids. Looked up from germline, CDR1 is DFQATT and CDR2 is SNEGSKA (reference sequence). V lost 3 bases to trimming and J lost 0 bases, with 11 bases between them. The DNA of the CDR3 is TGCAGTGCTAGTGGACAGACCATGAACACTGAAGCTTTCTTT. Encoded protein: CSASGQTMNTEAFF.

This clonotype was found a few times. J is TRBJ2-3 and V is TRBV12-3 or TRBV12-4, with D possibly being TRBD1 (6 bases). Trimming left V 1 base short and J 2 bases short, with 10 bases between. The CDR3 loop spans 15 amino acids. For the CDR3, the DNA is TGTGCCAGCAGTTTAGGCCCAGGGGCCACAGATACGCAGTATTTT. Residues: CASSLGPGATDTQYF.

This clonotype came up a few times. J is TRBJ2-5 and V is TRBV12-3 or TRBV12-4; D unresolved. The CDR3 spans 12 residues. Trimming left V 3 bases short and J 5 bases short, with 7 bases between. The CDR3 bases are TGTGCCAGCAGTTTTTCTGGGGAGACCCAGTACTTC. Residues: CASSFSGETQYF.

This clonotype has a handful of counts. V gene TRBV20-1 combines with J gene TRBJ2-1; TRBD2 matches 7 bases. CDR3 length equals 13 residues. The germline CDR1 and CDR2 sequences are DFQATT and SNEGSKA (reference sequence). With 1 base clipped from V and 5 bases from J, the junction kept 2 bases outside the gene matches. The CDR3 nucleotides read TGCAGTGCTAGAGCCGGGAGGAACAATGAGCAGTTCTTC. This sequence encodes CSARAGRNNEQFF.

This clonotype occurred many times. The chain links TRBV3-1 to TRBJ1-1, with 7 bases lining up with TRBD1. This CDR3 is built from 14 residues. With 1 base clipped from V and 8 bases from J, the junction kept 7 bases outside the gene matches. The germline gives CDR1 LGHDT, CDR2 YNNKEL (reference sequence). The CDR3 DNA reads as TGTGCCAGCAGCCAAGCTCCACAGGGGAGGGAAGCTTTCTTT. This gives the protein CASSQAPQGREAFF. Full variable domain (remainder filled in from reference TRBV3-1 and TRBJ1-1): DTAVSQTPKYLVTQMGNDKSIKCEQNLGHDTMYWYKQDSKKFLKIMFSYNNKELIINETVPNRFSPKSPDKAHLNLHINSLELGDSAVYFCASSQAPQGREAFFGQGTRLTVV.

The J gene is TRBJ2-7, the V gene TRBV15; D unclear. CDR1 and CDR2 (germline): LNHNV, YYDKDF (reference sequence). V was trimmed by 4 bases and J by 1 base, leaving 14 bases between them. The CDR3 totals 15 residues. The CDR3 bases are TGTGCCACCAGCATACGGGTTAAGGATTCCTACGAGCAGTACTTC. The encoded protein is CATSIRVKDSYEQYF.

This clonotype was observed a few times. The chain couples TRBV14 to TRBJ2-6; D ambiguous. The ends were cut back, 5 bases at V and 0 bases at J, with 8 bases in the middle. CDR3 length: 15 amino acids. CDR1 and CDR2 from the germline V gene are SGHDN and FVKESK. For the CDR3, the DNA is TGTGCCAGCAGCAGAACGAACTCTGGGGCCAACGTCCTGACTTTC. Translated, it gives CASSRTNSGANVLTF.

This chain's CDR3 is CATSETGGGGELFF. The CDR3 bases are TGTGCCACCAGTGAGACAGGGGGAGGAGGGGAGCTGTTTTTT. This chain uses TRBV24-1 with TRBJ2-2, with 9 bases fitting TRBD1. Germline lookup yields CDR1 KGHDR and CDR2 SFDVKD. V lost 4 bases, J lost 8 bases, and 4 bases stayed unmatched. This CDR3 has 14 amino acids.

This clonotype was seen a few times. In DNA, the CDR3 is TGTGCCAGCAGCAGAGACAGGCAACCCTGGCTGGATACGCAGTATTTT. It encodes CASSRDRQPWLDTQYF. The rearrangement joins TRBV9 to TRBJ2-3, with D perhaps TRBD1 (6 bases). The CDR3 contains 16 residues. The V end lost 4 bases, the J end lost 6 bases, and 21 bases lay between the germline ends. Germline CDR1 reads SGDLS; CDR2 reads YYNGEE.

The chain has TRBV5-1 and TRBJ1-1; a weak D match, TRBD1 (5 bases). Between the trimmed V and J ends, which lost 0 bases and 1 base, there was a span of 7 bases. The CDR3 is 14 amino acids. Germline V gives CDR1 SGHRS, CDR2 YFSETQ. The CDR3 region has the DNA TGCGCCAGCAGCTTGGTGAGGGGGAACACTGAAGCTTTCTTT. Protein: CASSLVRGNTEAFF. Supplemented by reference TRBV5-1 and TRBJ1-1, the full variable domain reads KAGVTQTPRYLIKTRGQQVTLSCSPISGHRSVSWYQQTPGQGLQFLFEYFSETQRNKGNFPGRFSGRQFSNSRSEMNVSTLELGDSALYLCASSLVRGNTEAFFGQGTRLTVV.